Listed below are T cell receptor beta chains from one sample, sequenced in a study of CD8 T cells in Susac syndrome. TCRdb reprocessed the immunoSEQ multiplex PCR reads via MiXCR and lists one record per CDR3 protein. The profile shows over 120,000 distinct CDR3 sequences, 95% of them singletons. Material: CD4+ T cells from PBMCs. These TCRs come from a human donor with Susac syndrome. Both conserved end residues are part of each CDR3. The order of the fields is V gene, clone size, J gene, D gene, CDR3 protein, CDR3 DNA. D genes are given only for firm matches. Clone size is shown for a subset of rows, as once, few, many or a class of expanded clone.

v_gene: TRBV14; abundance: once; j_gene: TRBJ2-3; d_gene: TRBD2; CDR3aa: CASSLGLAPTDTQYF; CDR3nt: TGTGCCAGCAGCTTGGGACTAGCGCCCACAGATACGCAGTATTTT
v_gene: TRBV20-1; abundance: .; j_gene: TRBJ2-1; d_gene: TRBD2; CDR3aa: CSAGQAGGGDEQFF; CDR3nt: TGCAGTGCCGGCCAGGCGGGGGGAGGCGATGAGCAGTTCTTC
v_gene: TRBV20-1; abundance: once; j_gene: TRBJ1-5; d_gene: .; CDR3aa: CSAYPGNNQPQHF; CDR3nt: TGCAGTGCTTACCCAGGGAATAATCAGCCCCAGCATTTT
v_gene: TRBV20-1; abundance: .; j_gene: TRBJ2-2; d_gene: .; CDR3aa: CSATRAGELFF; CDR3nt: TGCAGTGCAACGAGGGCCGGGGAGCTGTTTTTT
v_gene: TRBV29-1; abundance: .; j_gene: TRBJ1-1; d_gene: TRBD1; CDR3aa: CSVEDVRGQGRTEAFF; CDR3nt: TGCAGCGTTGAAGACGTAAGGGGACAGGGACGAACTGAAGCTTTCTTT
v_gene: TRBV9; abundance: once; j_gene: TRBJ2-4; d_gene: TRBD1; CDR3aa: CASSGGQGLAKNIQYF; CDR3nt: TGTGCCAGCAGCGGCGGACAGGGCCTAGCCAAAAACATTCAGTACTTC
v_gene: TRBV30; abundance: .; j_gene: TRBJ1-1; d_gene: .; CDR3aa: CAWSKETNTEAFF; CDR3nt: TGTGCCTGGAGTAAGGAAACGAACACTGAAGCTTTCTTT
v_gene: TRBV29-1; abundance: .; j_gene: TRBJ2-5; d_gene: .; CDR3aa: CSVSHAQETQYF; CDR3nt: TGCAGCGTTTCGCATGCCCAAGAGACCCAGTACTTC
v_gene: TRBV5-4; abundance: once; j_gene: TRBJ2-7; d_gene: .; CDR3aa: CASSLGRPSTYEQYF; CDR3nt: TGTGCCAGCAGCTTGGGCAGGCCTTCGACTTACGAGCAGTACTTC
v_gene: TRBV20-1; abundance: .; j_gene: TRBJ1-2; d_gene: TRBD1; CDR3aa: CSARGTGYGYTF; CDR3nt: TGCAGTGCTAGAGGGACAGGCTATGGCTACACCTTC
v_gene: TRBV20-1; abundance: .; j_gene: TRBJ1-2; d_gene: .; CDR3aa: CSATLQTGYTF; CDR3nt: TGCAGTGCTACCTTACAGACAGGCTACACCTTC
v_gene: TRBV19; abundance: .; j_gene: TRBJ2-1; d_gene: .; CDR3aa: CASSGSSSYNEQFF; CDR3nt: TGTGCCAGTAGCGGCAGTAGCTCCTACAATGAGCAGTTCTTC
v_gene: TRBV4-1; abundance: .; j_gene: TRBJ2-7; d_gene: TRBD2; CDR3aa: CASSQGRGGSYEQYF; CDR3nt: TGCGCCAGCAGCCAAGGGAGGGGAGGGTCCTACGAGCAGTACTTC
v_gene: TRBV30; abundance: once; j_gene: TRBJ1-6; d_gene: TRBD1; CDR3aa: CAWRLPGDRPFHF; CDR3nt: TGTGCCTGGAGGCTCCCCGGGGACAGACCCTTCCACTTT
v_gene: TRBV25-1; abundance: .; j_gene: TRBJ1-1; d_gene: .; CDR3aa: CASSDQGQDTEAFF; CDR3nt: TGTGCCAGCAGTGATCAGGGTCAGGACACTGAAGCTTTCTTT
v_gene: TRBV14; abundance: .; j_gene: TRBJ1-1; d_gene: .; CDR3aa: CASSQDRGSGAFF; CDR3nt: TGTGCCAGCAGCCAAGATCGAGGCAGTGGGGCTTTCTTT
v_gene: TRBV6-1; abundance: .; j_gene: TRBJ1-1; d_gene: .; CDR3aa: CASSFETAGRTEAFF; CDR3nt: TGTGCCAGCAGCTTCGAAACGGCGGGGCGGACTGAAGCTTTCTTT
v_gene: TRBV12-3/TRBV12-4; abundance: .; j_gene: TRBJ2-3; d_gene: .; CDR3aa: CASSRDQAFTQYF; CDR3nt: TGTGCCAGCAGCAGAGACCAAGCCTTTACGCAGTATTTT
v_gene: TRBV4-2; abundance: .; j_gene: TRBJ2-1; d_gene: TRBD2; CDR3aa: CASSQYPSGGNEQFF; CDR3nt: TGTGCCAGCAGCCAATACCCTAGCGGGGGCAATGAGCAGTTCTTC
v_gene: TRBV29-1; abundance: .; j_gene: TRBJ2-7; d_gene: TRBD1; CDR3aa: CSAKDRGDSYEQYF; CDR3nt: TGCAGCGCCAAGGACAGGGGGGACTCCTACGAGCAGTACTTC
v_gene: TRBV5-1; abundance: .; j_gene: TRBJ2-3; d_gene: .; CDR3aa: CAPWKDTQYF; CDR3nt: TGCGCCCCGTGGAAGGATACGCAGTATTTT
v_gene: TRBV6-5; abundance: .; j_gene: TRBJ1-2; d_gene: .; CDR3aa: CASSPWTQPGGYTF; CDR3nt: TGTGCCAGCAGCCCCTGGACCCAACCAGGGGGCTACACCTTC
v_gene: TRBV5-1; abundance: .; j_gene: TRBJ2-7; d_gene: .; CDR3aa: CASSPLTGPSYEQYF; CDR3nt: TGCGCCAGCAGCCCGTTAACAGGGCCTTCCTACGAGCAGTACTTC
v_gene: TRBV2; abundance: .; j_gene: TRBJ2-3; d_gene: TRBD2; CDR3aa: CASSPQRGGTDTDTQYF; CDR3nt: TGTGCCAGCAGCCCCCAACGGGGGGGAACGGACACAGATACGCAGTATTTT
v_gene: TRBV27; abundance: .; j_gene: TRBJ2-7; d_gene: TRBD1; CDR3aa: CASSGDSSYEQYF; CDR3nt: TGTGCCAGCAGTGGGGACAGCTCCTACGAGCAGTACTTC
v_gene: TRBV18; abundance: .; j_gene: TRBJ1-2; d_gene: .; CDR3aa: CASSPVQGLKANYGYTF; CDR3nt: TGTGCCAGCTCACCGGTACAGGGTCTCAAAGCTAACTATGGCTACACCTTC
v_gene: TRBV30; abundance: .; j_gene: TRBJ1-2; d_gene: TRBD1; CDR3aa: CAWRDFRDSYGYTF; CDR3nt: TGTGCCTGGAGGGACTTCCGGGACAGCTATGGCTACACCTTC
v_gene: TRBV6-1; abundance: .; j_gene: TRBJ2-7; d_gene: TRBD1; CDR3aa: CASTWDRGRQEQYF; CDR3nt: TGTGCCAGCACTTGGGACAGGGGGCGGCAGGAGCAGTACTTC
v_gene: TRBV27; abundance: .; j_gene: TRBJ1-2; d_gene: TRBD1; CDR3aa: CASSPGTGGYTF; CDR3nt: TGTGCCAGCAGCCCCGGGACAGGAGGCTACACCTTC
v_gene: TRBV12-5; abundance: .; j_gene: TRBJ2-4; d_gene: TRBD2; CDR3aa: CASGAPRLADIQYF; CDR3nt: TGTGCTAGTGGCGCCCCTCGACTAGCGGACATTCAGTACTTC
v_gene: TRBV30; abundance: .; j_gene: TRBJ2-5; d_gene: .; CDR3aa: CAWSKDSSRTQYF; CDR3nt: TGTGCCTGGAGTAAAGACAGCTCGAGGACCCAGTACTTC
v_gene: TRBV9; abundance: .; j_gene: TRBJ2-2; d_gene: TRBD2; CDR3aa: CASSERFSGGIGELFF; CDR3nt: TGTGCCAGCAGCGAAAGATTTAGCGGGGGTATCGGGGAGCTGTTTTTT
v_gene: TRBV20-1; abundance: .; j_gene: TRBJ2-1; d_gene: .; CDR3aa: CSARDPLGNEQFF; CDR3nt: TGCAGTGCTAGAGATCCCCTTGGCAATGAGCAGTTCTTC
v_gene: TRBV9; abundance: .; j_gene: TRBJ2-1; d_gene: TRBD2; CDR3aa: CASSVETAGLAGVRQFF; CDR3nt: TGTGCCAGCAGCGTCGAGACAGCGGGACTAGCGGGAGTCAGGCAGTTCTTC
v_gene: TRBV7-2; abundance: .; j_gene: TRBJ2-5; d_gene: TRBD1; CDR3aa: CASSKRTGTPGTQYF; CDR3nt: TGTGCCAGCAGCAAAAGGACAGGGACACCGGGGACCCAGTACTTC
v_gene: TRBV30; abundance: .; j_gene: TRBJ1-2; d_gene: .; CDR3aa: CAWDTGTVYGYTF; CDR3nt: TGTGCCTGGGACACGGGGACTGTCTATGGCTACACCTTC
v_gene: TRBV2; abundance: .; j_gene: TRBJ2-7; d_gene: TRBD1; CDR3aa: CASGKDRVAEQYF; CDR3nt: TGTGCCAGCGGCAAGGACAGGGTCGCCGAGCAGTACTTC
v_gene: TRBV30; abundance: .; j_gene: TRBJ1-4; d_gene: .; CDR3aa: CAWRGPREKLFF; CDR3nt: TGTGCCTGGAGAGGCCCTCGAGAAAAACTGTTTTTT
v_gene: TRBV5-1; abundance: .; j_gene: TRBJ2-3; d_gene: .; CDR3aa: CASSPPDQRQSQYF; CDR3nt: TGCGCCAGCAGCCCGCCGGATCAGAGACAGTCGCAGTATTTT
v_gene: TRBV29-1; abundance: .; j_gene: TRBJ1-1; d_gene: .; CDR3aa: CSVEDPSESEAFF; CDR3nt: TGCAGCGTTGAAGATCCTTCGGAGTCTGAAGCTTTCTTT
v_gene: TRBV6-4; abundance: .; j_gene: TRBJ2-5; d_gene: .; CDR3aa: CASRRLIQETQYF; CDR3nt: TGTGCCAGCAGAAGACTGATCCAAGAGACCCAGTACTTC